This T cell receptor (beta chain) was obtained from a study of T-cell reconstitution after alpha-beta-depleted transplantation in children. Broader study findings: Alpha-beta T cells present about two months after transplant were reported to originate from several hundred expanded graft clones. Hyperexpanded clones declined; after one year, newly produced T cells mostly supplied diversity. Recipient T cells and thymic progenitors that survived gave rise to the high TCRbeta diversity observed at day 60 in some patients.

There are many counts of this clonotype. Its target is not known. TCRbeta library preparation incorporated unique molecular identifiers. TCRdb used MiXCR to reprocess the PCR reads, holding one entry per CDR3 protein. The data show over 200,000 distinct CDR3 sequences, about a tenth seen once. Germline CDR1 and CDR2: MDHEN and SYDVKM. The V end lost 4 bases, the J end lost 8 bases, and 12 bases lay between the germline ends. The CDR3 extends over 13 amino acids. The clonotype was recovered from a child less than two years old with acute myeloid leukemia, due to receive a stem cell transplant. This material consisted of PBMCs, taken before TCRalphabeta/CD19-depleted stem cell transplant. The rearrangement uses TRBV28 and TRBJ2-1, with D uncertain. CDR3 protein: CASSSSTRDEQFF. Here the CDR3 DNA reads TGTGCCAGCAGTTCCTCCACTCGGGATGAGCAGTTCTTC.